This T cell receptor beta chain stems from a study of T cell changes during pregnancy in multiple sclerosis. Profiled with immunoSEQ multiplex PCR; TCRdb holds only in-frame clones, not every one. Altogether around 45,000 clones are present, 85% to 95% being singletons, with the ten largest covering roughly 0.49%. Trimming pared 0 bases from V and 3 bases from J, leaving 12 bases between. The germline V gene has CDR1 SGHDN and CDR2 FVKESK. The length of the CDR3 is 15 residues. The sequence derives from a female donor with multiple sclerosis, enrolled in a pregnancy study. The sequencing here drew on CD4+ T cells from peripheral blood mononuclear cells, taken in the third trimester of pregnancy. The chain uses TRBV14 and TRBJ2-7, with D maybe TRBD1 (5 bases). Here the CDR3 reads CASSQDRQLYYEQYF. In DNA form, the CDR3 reads TGTGCCAGCAGCCAAGATAGACAGCTCTACTACGAGCAGTACTTC.